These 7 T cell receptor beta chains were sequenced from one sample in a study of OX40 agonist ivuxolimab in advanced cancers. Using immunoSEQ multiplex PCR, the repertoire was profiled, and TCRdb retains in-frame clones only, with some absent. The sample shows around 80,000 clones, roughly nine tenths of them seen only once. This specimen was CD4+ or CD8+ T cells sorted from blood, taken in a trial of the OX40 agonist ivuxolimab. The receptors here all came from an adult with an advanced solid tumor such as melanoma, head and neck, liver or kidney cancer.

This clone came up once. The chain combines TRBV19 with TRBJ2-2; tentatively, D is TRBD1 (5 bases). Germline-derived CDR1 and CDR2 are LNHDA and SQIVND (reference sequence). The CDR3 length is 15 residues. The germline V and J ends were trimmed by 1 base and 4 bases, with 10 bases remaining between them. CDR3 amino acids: CASSIAGRLTGELFF. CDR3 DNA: TGTGCCAGTAGTATAGCAGGGCGGCTCACCGGGGAGCTGTTTTTT.

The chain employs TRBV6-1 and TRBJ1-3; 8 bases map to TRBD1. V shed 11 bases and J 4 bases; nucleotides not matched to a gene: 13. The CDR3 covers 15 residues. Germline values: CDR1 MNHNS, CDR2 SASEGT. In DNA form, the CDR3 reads TGTGCCGGAAGAGACAGGGGTTCGGCAGGAAACACCATATATTTT. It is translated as CAGRDRGSAGNTIYF.

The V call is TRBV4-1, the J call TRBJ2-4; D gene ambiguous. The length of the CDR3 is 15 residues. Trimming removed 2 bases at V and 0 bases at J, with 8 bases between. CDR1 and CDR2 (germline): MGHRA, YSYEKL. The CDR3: CASSQQWIAKNIQYF. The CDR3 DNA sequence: TGCGCCAGCAGCCAACAATGGATAGCCAAAAACATTCAGTACTTC.

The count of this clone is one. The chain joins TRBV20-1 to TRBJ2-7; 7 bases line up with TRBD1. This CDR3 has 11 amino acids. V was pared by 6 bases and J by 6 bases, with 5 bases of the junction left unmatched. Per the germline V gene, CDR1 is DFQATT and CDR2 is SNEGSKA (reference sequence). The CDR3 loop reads CSAPTGREQYF. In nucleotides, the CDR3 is TGCAGTGCACCGACAGGGCGCGAGCAGTACTTC.

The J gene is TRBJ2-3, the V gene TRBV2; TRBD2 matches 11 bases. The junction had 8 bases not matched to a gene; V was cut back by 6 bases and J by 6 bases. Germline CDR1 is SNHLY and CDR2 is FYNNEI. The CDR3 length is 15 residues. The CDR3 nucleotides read TGTGCCAGCAGAGCCGGGACTAGCGGCGTGGATACGCAGTATTTT. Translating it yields CASRAGTSGVDTQYF. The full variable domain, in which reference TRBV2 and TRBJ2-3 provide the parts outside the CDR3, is EPEVTQTPSHQVTQMGQEVILRCVPISNHLYFYWYRQILGQKVEFLVSFYNNEISEKSEIFDDQFSVERPDGSNFTLKIRSTKLEDSAMYFCASRAGTSGVDTQYFGPGTRLTVL.

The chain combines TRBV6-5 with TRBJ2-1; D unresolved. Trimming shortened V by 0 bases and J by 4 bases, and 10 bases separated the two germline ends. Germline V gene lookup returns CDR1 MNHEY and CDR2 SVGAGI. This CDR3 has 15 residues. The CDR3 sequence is CASSYSTGGYNEQFF. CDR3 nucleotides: TGTGCCAGCAGTTACTCGACTGGCGGATACAATGAGCAGTTCTTC.

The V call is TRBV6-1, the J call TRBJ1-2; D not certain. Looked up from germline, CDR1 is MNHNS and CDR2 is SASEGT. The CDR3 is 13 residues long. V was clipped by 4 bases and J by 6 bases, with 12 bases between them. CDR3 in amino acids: CASSGGNGNGYTF. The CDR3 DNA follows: TGTGCCAGCAGTGGGGGTAATGGGAATGGCTACACCTTC.